A single sample gave rise to the 6 T cell receptor beta chains below, sequenced in a study of T cell responses to AZD1222 COVID-19 vaccine. Using immunoSEQ multiplex PCR, the repertoire was profiled, and TCRdb retains in-frame clones only, with some absent. Of some 150,000 clones listed, about 90% are singletons. The material was peripheral blood, obtained on day 0 of MenACWY control vaccination. These receptor sequences come from an adult in good health.

This chain links TRBV6-2 or TRBV6-3 with TRBJ1-2; D gene unclear. The germline V gene has CDR1 MNHEY and CDR2 SVGEGT. V lost 0 bases and J 0 bases, leaving 14 bases between the germline ends. The CDR3 is 17 residues long. The CDR3 DNA reads TGTGCCAGCAGTTACTCCTCAAGGTCCGGGGCTAACTATGGCTACACCTTC. Amino acids: CASSYSSRSGANYGYTF.

This chain connects TRBV19 to TRBJ1-2; 12 positions match TRBD1. The germline gives CDR1 LNHDA, CDR2 SQIVND (reference sequence). J lost 8 bases, V lost 6 bases, and 10 bases had no gene match. This CDR3 is 15 amino acids long. The CDR3 nucleotides are TGTGCCAGTAGCGGCCGGGACAGGGGGCGCAGGGGCTACACCTTC. Protein sequence: CASSGRDRGRRGYTF. The whole variable domain, filled in from reference TRBV19 and TRBJ1-2, reads DGGITQSPKYLFRKEGQNVTLSCEQNLNHDAMYWYRQDPGQGLRLIYYSQIVNDFQKGDIAEGYSVSREKKESFPLTVTSAQKNPTAFYLCASSGRDRGRRGYTFGSGTRLTVV.

In this sample, this clone turned up once. The chain has TRBV18 and TRBJ2-2; TRBD1 or TRBD2 may be the D gene (5 bases each). V shed 6 bases and J shed 5 bases, with 13 bases lying between them. Germline V gene sequence: CDR1 KGHSH, CDR2 LQKENI. The CDR3 is 14 amino acids. CDR3 amino acids: CASSSRDLTGELFF. CDR3 coding DNA: TGTGCCAGCTCGTCCCGGGACCTTACCGGGGAGCTGTTTTTT.

V usage is TRBV21-1 and J usage is TRBJ2-7; the D segment call TRBD1 is taken from the table without a DNA check. TRBV21-1 constitutes a pseudogene. The CDR3 has 16 residues. CDR3 sequence: CASSTLTGLFFHEQYF. DNA of the CDR3: TGTGCCAGCAGCACCCTTACAGGGTTGTTTTTCCACGAGCAGTACTTC.

J is TRBJ1-4 and V is TRBV30, with 9 nucleotides matching TRBD1. Per the germline V gene, CDR1 is GTSNPN and CDR2 is SVGIG (reference sequence). The ends lost 5 bases at V and 12 bases at J; junction bases unmatched: 10. The CDR3 covers 13 residues. CDR3 nucleotide sequence: TGTGCCTGGGATCCGGGACAGGGAGTTCAACTGTTTTTT. Its translation: CAWDPGQGVQLFF. Filled out from reference TRBV30 and TRBJ1-4, the complete variable domain reads SQTIHQWPATLVQPVGSPLSLECTVEGTSNPNLYWYRQAAGRGLQLLFYSVGIGQISSEVPQNLSASRPQDRQFILSSKKLLLSDSGFYLCAWDPGQGVQLFFGSGTQLSVL.

The V call is TRBV30, the J call TRBJ2-1; D possibly corresponds to TRBD2 (5 bases). Germline V gene sequence: CDR1 GTSNPN, CDR2 SVGIG (reference sequence). This CDR3 contains 15 residues. Trimming took 2 bases from V and 0 from J, leaving 11 bases between them. The CDR3 spells CAWSRWRSSYNEQFF. Written as DNA, the CDR3 is TGTGCCTGGAGTCGCTGGAGGAGCTCCTACAATGAGCAGTTCTTC.